This TCR beta chain was identified in a study of cytomegalovirus exposure and HLA in healthy donors. Background on the study: Earlier findings included 117 million unique TCR beta sequences obtained from about 179 million T cells.

Germline V gene sequence: CDR1 SEHNR, CDR2 FQNEAQ (reference sequence). The V segment lost 2 bases and the J segment 8 bases; nucleotides outside the gene matches: 10. The CDR3 loop spans 15 amino acids. This PCR relied on a set of 60 Vbeta primers and 13 Jbeta primers. Sequencing was performed with immunoSEQ multiplex PCR; in TCRdb, only in-frame clones are kept and a portion is missing. The table has tens of thousands of clones, roughly 76% seen once. Specimen: PBMCs. The chain uses TRBV7-9 and TRBJ1-1; 8 bases line up with TRBD1. The TCR comes from a man aged 55 to 70 in good health and CMV-seropositive. This chain's CDR3 is CASSLQGAMYKEAFF. CDR3 DNA sequence: TGTGCCAGCAGCTTACAGGGGGCGATGTATAAAGAAGCTTTCTTT.